This record concerns one TCR beta chain sequence. The sample is drawn from a study of T cells expressing NK-cell markers. TCRdb re-called the 5' RACE reads, yielding one record per CDR3 amino acid sequence without DNA. The ten top clones account for 20% to 25%, within a sample of about 150,000 distinct CDR3 sequences. Germline assignment: CDR1 MNHEY and CDR2 SVGAGI. This CDR3 spans 11 amino acids. The chain uses TRBV6-5 and TRBJ2-3. Sequenced material: blood T cells: a sorted CD56 or NKG2C T cell subset, CD4+ or CD8+ T cells, or bulk PBMC T cells (not recorded which). The sequence derives from a man aged 18-70 years in good health. CDR3 loop: CASSYSFAQYF.